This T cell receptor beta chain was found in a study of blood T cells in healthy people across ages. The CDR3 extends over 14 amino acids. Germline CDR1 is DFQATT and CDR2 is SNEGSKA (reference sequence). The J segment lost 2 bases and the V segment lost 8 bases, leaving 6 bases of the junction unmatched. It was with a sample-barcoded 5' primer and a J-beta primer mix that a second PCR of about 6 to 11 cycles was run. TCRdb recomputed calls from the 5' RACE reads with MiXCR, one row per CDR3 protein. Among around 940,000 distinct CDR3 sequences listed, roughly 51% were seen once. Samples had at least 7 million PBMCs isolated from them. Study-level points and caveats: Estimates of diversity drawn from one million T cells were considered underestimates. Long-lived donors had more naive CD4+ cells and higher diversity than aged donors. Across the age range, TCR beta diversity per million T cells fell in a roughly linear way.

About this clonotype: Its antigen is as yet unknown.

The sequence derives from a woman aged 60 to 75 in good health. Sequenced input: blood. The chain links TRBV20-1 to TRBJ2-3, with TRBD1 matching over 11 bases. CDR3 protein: CSPWDRGFTDTQYF. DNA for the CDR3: TGCAGTCCATGGGACAGGGGGTTCACAGATACGCAGTATTTT.